Presented here are 2 T cell receptor beta chains from one specimen sequenced in a study of human T cells and chemical hapten exposure. The time point was: patch test 1, 2 weeks after DPC sensitization. Treatment noted: therapeutic diphenylcyclopropenone sensitization with weekly scalp DPC. In TCRdb, the RACE reads were re-called with MiXCR into one record per CDR3 protein. Of about 49,000 distinct CDR3 sequences in the sample, about 9% were seen once. The material was whole blood, obtained in connection with sensitization to the hapten diphenylcyclopropenone (DPC). The source is a woman between 50 and 59 years old with alopecia areata. Some clones in this sample may be carry-over from other donors' samples.

This clonotype was detected ten times or more. The chain uses TRBV3-1 and TRBJ1-2; unclear D gene. V gave up 4 bases and J gave up 5 bases, with 17 bases separating them. The CDR3 totals 15 residues. CDR1 LGHDT and CDR2 YNNKEL come from the germline V gene (reference sequence). The CDR3 DNA reads TGTGCCAGCAGCCCTATGTGGAAGCTGGGATATGGCTACACCTTC. Translating it yields CASSPMWKLGYGYTF.

V and J are TRBV6-1 and TRBJ1-2; a possible D gene is TRBD1 (6 bases). Germline values: CDR1 MNHNS, CDR2 SASEGT. There are 13 residues in the CDR3. The ends were cut back, 7 bases at V and 3 bases at J, with 12 bases in the middle. The chain's CDR3 is CASTAGQYYGYTF. The DNA for the CDR3 is TGTGCCAGCACAGCGGGACAATACTATGGCTACACCTTC.